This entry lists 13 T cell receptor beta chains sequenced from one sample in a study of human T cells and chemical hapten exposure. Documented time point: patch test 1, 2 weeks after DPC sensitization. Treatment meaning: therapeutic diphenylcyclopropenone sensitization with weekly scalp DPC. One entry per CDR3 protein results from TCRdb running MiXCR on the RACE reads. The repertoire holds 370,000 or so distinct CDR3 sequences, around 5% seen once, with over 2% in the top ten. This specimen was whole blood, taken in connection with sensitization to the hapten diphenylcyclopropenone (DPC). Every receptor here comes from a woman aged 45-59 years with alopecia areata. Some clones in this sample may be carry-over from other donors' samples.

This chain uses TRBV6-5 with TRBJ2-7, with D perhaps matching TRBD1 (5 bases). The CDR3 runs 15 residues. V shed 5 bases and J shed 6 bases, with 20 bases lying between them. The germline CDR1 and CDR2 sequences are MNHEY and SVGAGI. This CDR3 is CASSTGRPGNSEQYF. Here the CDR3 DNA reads TGTGCCAGCAGTACCGGACGGCCAGGGAATAGCGAGCAGTACTTC.

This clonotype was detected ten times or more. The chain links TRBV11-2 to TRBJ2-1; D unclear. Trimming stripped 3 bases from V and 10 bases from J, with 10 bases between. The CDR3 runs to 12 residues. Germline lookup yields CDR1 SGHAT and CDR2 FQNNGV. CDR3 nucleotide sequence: TGTGCCAGCAGCTTTGGAATGATGGAGCAGTTCTTC. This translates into CASSFGMMEQFF.

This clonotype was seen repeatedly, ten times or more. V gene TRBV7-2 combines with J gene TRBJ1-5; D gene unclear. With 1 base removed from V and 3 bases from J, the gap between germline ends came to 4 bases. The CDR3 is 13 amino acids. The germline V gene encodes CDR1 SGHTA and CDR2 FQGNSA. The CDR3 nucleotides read TGTGCCAGCAGCTTAGGTTTCAATCAGCCCCAGCATTTT. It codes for CASSLGFNQPQHF. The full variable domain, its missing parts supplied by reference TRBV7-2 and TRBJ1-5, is GAGVSQSPSNKVTEKGKDVELRCDPISGHTALYWYRQSLGQGLEFLIYFQGNSAPDKSGLPSDRFSAERTGGSVSTLTIQRTQQEDSAVYLCASSLGFNQPQHFGDGTRLSIL.

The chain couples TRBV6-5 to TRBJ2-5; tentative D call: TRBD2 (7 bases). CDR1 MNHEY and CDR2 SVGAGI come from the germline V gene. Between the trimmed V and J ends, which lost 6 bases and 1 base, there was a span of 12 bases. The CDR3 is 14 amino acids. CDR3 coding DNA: TGTGCCAGCAGCAGGGGAGGGATCCAAGAGACCCAGTACTTC. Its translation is CASSRGGIQETQYF.

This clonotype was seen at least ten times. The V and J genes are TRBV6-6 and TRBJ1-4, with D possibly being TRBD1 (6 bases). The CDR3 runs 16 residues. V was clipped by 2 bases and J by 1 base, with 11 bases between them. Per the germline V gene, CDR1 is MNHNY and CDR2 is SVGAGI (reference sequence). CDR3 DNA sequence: TGTGCCAGCAGTTACCCCCCCAGGGGAACTAATGAAAAACTGTTTTTT. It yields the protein CASSYPPRGTNEKLFF.

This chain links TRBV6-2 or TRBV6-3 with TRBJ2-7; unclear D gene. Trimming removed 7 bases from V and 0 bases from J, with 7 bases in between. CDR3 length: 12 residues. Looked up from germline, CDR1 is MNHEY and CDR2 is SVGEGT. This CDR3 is CASTSSSYEQYF. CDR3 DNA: TGTGCCAGCACTTCGAGCTCCTACGAGCAGTACTTC.

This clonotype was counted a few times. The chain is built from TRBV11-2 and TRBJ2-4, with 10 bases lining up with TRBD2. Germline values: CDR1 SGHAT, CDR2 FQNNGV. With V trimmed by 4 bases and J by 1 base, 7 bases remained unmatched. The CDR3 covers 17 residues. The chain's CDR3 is CASSSGLAEGAKNIQYF. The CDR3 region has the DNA TGTGCCAGCAGCTCCGGACTAGCGGAGGGGGCCAAAAACATTCAGTACTTC.

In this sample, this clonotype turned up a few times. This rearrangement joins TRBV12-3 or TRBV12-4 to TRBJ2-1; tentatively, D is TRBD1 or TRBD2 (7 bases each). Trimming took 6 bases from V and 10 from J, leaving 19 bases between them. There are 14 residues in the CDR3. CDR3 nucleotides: TGTGCCAGCAGGACAGGGAGGGAGATACCCGAGCAGTTCTTC. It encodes CASRTGREIPEQFF.

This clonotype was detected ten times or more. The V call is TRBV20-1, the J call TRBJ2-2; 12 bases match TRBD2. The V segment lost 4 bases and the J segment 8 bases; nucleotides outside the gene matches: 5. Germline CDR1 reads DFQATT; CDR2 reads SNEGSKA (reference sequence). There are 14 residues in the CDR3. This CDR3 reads CSATGTSGLGELFF. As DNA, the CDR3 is TGCAGTGCTACCGGGACTAGCGGGCTGGGGGAGCTGTTTTTT.

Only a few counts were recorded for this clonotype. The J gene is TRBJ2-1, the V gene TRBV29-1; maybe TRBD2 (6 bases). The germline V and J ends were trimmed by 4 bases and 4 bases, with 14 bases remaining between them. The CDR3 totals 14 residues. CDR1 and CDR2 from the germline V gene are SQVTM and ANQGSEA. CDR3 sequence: CSVVSGEGYNEQFF. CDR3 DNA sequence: TGCAGCGTTGTGTCGGGAGAAGGGTACAATGAGCAGTTCTTC.

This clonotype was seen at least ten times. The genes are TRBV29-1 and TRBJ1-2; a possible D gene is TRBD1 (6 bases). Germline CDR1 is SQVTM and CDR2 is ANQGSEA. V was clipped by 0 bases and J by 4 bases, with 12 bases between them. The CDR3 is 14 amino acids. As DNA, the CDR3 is TGCAGCGTTGAAGACGGGGGGCTGAGCTATGGCTACACCTTC. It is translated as CSVEDGGLSYGYTF.

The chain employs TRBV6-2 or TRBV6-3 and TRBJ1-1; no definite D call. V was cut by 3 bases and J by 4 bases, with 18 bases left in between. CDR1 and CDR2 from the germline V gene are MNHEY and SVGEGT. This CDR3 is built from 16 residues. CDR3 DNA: TGTGCCAGCAGTTATCGGCTCCGGGGTCGAATCACTGAAGCTTTCTTT. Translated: CASSYRLRGRITEAFF.

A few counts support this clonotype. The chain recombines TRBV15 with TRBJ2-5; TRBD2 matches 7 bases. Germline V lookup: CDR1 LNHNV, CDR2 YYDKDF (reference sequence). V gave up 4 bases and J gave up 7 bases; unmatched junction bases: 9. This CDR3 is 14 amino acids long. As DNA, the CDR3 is TGTGCCACCAGCAACCGGGACGGGGGGTGGACCCAGTACTTC. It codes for CATSNRDGGWTQYF.